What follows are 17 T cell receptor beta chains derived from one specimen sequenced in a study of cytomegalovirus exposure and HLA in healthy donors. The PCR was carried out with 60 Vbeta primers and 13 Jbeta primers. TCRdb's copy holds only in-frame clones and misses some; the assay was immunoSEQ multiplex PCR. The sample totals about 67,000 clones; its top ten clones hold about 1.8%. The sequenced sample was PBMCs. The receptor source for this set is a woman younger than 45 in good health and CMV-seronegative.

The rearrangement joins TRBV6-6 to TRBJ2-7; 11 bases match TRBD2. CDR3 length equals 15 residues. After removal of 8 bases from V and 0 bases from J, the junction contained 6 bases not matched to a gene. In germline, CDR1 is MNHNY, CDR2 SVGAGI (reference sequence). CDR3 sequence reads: CASRTGLAVSYEQYF. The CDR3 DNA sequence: TGTGCCAGCCGGACGGGACTAGCGGTCTCCTACGAGCAGTACTTC.

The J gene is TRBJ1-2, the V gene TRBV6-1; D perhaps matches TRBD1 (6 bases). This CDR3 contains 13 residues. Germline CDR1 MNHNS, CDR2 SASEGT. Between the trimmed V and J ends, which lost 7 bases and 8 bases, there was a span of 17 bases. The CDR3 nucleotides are TGTGCCAGCAATCCACAGGGCCTAGGAGGCTACACCTTC. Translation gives CASNPQGLGGYTF.

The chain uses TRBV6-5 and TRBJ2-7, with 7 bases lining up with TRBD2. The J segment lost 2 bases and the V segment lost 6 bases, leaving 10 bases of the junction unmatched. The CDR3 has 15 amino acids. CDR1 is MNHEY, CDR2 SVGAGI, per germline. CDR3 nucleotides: TGTGCCAGCAGCCCTCGAACGGGAGGAGCCTACGAGCAGTACTTC. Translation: CASSPRTGGAYEQYF.

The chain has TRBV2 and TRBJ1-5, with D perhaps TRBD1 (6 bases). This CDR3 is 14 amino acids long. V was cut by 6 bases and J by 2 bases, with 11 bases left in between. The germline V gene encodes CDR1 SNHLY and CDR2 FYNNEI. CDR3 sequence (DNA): TGTGCCAGCAGGTCAGGGGAAGGCAATCAGCCCCAGCATTTT. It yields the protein CASRSGEGNQPQHF.

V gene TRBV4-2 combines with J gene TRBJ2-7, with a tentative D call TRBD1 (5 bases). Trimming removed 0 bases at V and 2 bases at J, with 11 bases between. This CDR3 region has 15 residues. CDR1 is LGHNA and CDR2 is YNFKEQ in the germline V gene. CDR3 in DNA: TGTGCCAGCAGCCAAGAAGGGGCCAGCGCCTACGAGCAGTACTTC. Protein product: CASSQEGASAYEQYF.

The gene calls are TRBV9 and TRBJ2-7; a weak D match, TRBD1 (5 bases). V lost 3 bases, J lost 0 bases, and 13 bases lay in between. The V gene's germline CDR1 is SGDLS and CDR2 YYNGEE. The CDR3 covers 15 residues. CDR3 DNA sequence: TGTGCCAGCAGCGGGGGCGGCATGAGCTCCTACGAGCAGTACTTC. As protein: CASSGGGMSSYEQYF.

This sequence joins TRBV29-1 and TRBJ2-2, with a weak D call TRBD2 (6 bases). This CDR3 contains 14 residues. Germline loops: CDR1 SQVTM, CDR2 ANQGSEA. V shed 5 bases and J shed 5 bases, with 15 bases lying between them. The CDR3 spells CSVSGTPKTGELFF. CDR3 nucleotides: TGCAGCGTTTCCGGGACTCCTAAAACCGGGGAGCTGTTTTTT.

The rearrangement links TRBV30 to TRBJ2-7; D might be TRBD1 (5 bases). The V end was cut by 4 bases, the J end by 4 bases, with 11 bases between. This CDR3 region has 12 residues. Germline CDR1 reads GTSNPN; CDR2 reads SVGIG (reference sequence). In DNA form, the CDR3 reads TGTGCCTGGACCACCCCAGGGTACGAGCAGTACTTC. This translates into CAWTTPGYEQYF.

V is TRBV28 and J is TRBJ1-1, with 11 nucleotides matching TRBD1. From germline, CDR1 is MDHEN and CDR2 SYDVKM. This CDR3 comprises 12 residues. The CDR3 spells CVGQGARTEAFF. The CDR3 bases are TGTGTAGGACAGGGGGCGCGGACTGAAGCTTTCTTT.

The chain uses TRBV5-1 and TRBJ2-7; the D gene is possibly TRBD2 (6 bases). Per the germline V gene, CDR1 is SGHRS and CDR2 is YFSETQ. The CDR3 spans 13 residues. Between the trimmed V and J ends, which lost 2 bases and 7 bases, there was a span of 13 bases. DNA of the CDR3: TGCGCCAGCAGCTTAAGGGGCGGGGAAGAGCAGTACTTC. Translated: CASSLRGGEEQYF.

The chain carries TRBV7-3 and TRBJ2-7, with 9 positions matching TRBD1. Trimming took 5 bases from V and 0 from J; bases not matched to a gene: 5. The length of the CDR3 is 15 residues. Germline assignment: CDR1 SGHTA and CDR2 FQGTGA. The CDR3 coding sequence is TGTGCCAGCAGCCTTACAGGGGGCGACTCCTACGAGCAGTACTTC. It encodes CASSLTGGDSYEQYF.

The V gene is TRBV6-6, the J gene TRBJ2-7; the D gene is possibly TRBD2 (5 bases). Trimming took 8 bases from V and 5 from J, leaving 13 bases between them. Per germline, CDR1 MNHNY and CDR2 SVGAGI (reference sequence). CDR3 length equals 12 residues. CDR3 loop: CASGLAIDEQYF. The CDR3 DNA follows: TGTGCCAGCGGGCTAGCCATCGACGAGCAGTACTTC.

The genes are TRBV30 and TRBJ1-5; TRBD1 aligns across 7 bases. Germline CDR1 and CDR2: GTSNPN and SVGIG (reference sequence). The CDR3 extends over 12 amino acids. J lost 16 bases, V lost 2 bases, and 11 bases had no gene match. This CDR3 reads CAWSRTQGEHHF. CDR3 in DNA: TGTGCCTGGAGTCGCACCCAGGGGGAGCATCATTTT. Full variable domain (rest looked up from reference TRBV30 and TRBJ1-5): SQTIHQWPATLVQPVGSPLSLECTVEGTSNPNLYWYRQAAGRGLQLLFYSVGIGQISSEVPQNLSASRPQDRQFILSSKKLLLSDSGFYLCAWSRTQGEHHFGDGTRLSIL.

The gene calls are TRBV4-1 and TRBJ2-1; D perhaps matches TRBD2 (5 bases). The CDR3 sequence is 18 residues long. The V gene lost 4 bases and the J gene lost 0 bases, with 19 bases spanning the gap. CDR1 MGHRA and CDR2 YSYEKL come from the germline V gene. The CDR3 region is CASSLHMGSDPSYNEQFF. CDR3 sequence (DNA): TGCGCCAGCAGCCTCCATATGGGTAGCGACCCCTCCTACAATGAGCAGTTCTTC.

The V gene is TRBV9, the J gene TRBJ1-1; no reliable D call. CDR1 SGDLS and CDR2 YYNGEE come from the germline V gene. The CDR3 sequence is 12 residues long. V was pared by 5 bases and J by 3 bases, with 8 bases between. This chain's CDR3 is CASSPPDTEAFF. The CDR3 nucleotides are TGTGCCAGCAGTCCGCCGGACACTGAAGCTTTCTTT.

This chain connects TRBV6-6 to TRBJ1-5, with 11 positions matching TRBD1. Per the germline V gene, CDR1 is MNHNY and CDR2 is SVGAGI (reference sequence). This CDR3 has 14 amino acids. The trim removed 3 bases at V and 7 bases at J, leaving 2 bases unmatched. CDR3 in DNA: TGTGCCAGCAGTTATGGGACAGGGGGACAGCCCCAGCATTTT. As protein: CASSYGTGGQPQHF.

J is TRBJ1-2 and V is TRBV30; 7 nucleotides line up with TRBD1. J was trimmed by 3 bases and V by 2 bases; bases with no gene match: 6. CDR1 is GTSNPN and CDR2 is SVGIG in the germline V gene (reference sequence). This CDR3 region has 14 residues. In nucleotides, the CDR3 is TGTGCCTGGAGTCATGGGGACAGTGACTATGGCTACACCTTC. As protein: CAWSHGDSDYGYTF.